This passage covers 2 T cell receptor beta chains from one sample sequenced in a study of graft-versus-host responses after intestinal transplantation. Some clones are missing from TCRdb's copy, which holds only in-frame ones; the method was immunoSEQ multiplex PCR. Here the sample spans about 54,000 clones, roughly 89% being singletons. Sequencing used PBMCs, obtained 650 to 670 days after intestinal transplant. These receptors all come from a human patient who received an intestinal transplant, so some T cells may come from the graft donor.

The chain couples TRBV5-6 to TRBJ1-6; no clear D. V was clipped by 4 bases and J by 1 base, with 12 bases between them. This CDR3 has 16 residues. Germline lookup yields CDR1 SGHDT and CDR2 YYEEEE. CDR3 nucleotides: TGTGCCAGCAGCACATCGGGGTTATCCTATAATTCACCCCTCCACTTT. Its translation is CASSTSGLSYNSPLHF.

The chain has TRBV4-1 and TRBJ1-4; 9 bases are a match to TRBD1. Germline V gene sequence: CDR1 MGHRA, CDR2 YSYEKL. The ends lost 5 bases at V and 10 bases at J; junction bases unmatched: 8. CDR3 length: 14 amino acids. CDR3 in amino acids: CASSKQGASRKLFF. CDR3 nucleotides: TGCGCCAGCAGCAAACAGGGGGCGTCGCGAAAACTGTTTTTT.